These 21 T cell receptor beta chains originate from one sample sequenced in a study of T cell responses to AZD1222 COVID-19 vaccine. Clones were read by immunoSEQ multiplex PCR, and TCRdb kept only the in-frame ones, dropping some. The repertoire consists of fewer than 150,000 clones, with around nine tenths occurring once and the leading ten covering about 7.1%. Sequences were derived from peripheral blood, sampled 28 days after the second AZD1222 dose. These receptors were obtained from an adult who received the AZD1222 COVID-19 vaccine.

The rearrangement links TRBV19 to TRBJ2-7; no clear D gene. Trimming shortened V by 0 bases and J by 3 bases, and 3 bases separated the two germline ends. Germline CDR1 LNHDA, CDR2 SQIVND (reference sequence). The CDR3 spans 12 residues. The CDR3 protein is CASSIDHYEQYF. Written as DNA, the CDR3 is TGTGCCAGTAGTATAGATCACTACGAGCAGTACTTC.

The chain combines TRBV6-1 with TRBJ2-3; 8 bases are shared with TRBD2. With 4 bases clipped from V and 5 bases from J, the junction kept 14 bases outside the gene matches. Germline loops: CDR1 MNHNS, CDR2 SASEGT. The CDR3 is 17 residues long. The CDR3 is CASSGTLLAAARDTQYF. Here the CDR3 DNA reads TGTGCCAGCAGTGGTACCCTACTAGCGGCCGCGAGAGATACGCAGTATTTT.

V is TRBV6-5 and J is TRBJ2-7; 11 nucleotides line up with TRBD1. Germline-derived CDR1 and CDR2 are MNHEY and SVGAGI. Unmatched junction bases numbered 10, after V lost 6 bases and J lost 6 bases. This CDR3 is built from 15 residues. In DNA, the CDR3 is TGTGCCAGCAGGCACACCGGGACAGGGGGAATCGAGCAGTACTTC. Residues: CASRHTGTGGIEQYF.

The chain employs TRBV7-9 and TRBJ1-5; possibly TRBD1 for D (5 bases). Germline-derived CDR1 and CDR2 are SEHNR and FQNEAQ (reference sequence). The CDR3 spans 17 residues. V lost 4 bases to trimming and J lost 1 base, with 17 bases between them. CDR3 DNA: TGTGCCAGCAGCTCAACGACAGCGCATCGCAGCAATCAGCCCCAGCATTTT. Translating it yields CASSSTTAHRSNQPQHF.

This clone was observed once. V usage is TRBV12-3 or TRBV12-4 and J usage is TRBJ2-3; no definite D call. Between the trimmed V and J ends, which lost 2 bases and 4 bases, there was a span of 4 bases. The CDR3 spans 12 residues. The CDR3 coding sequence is TGTGCCAGCAGTTTACTAGCAGATACGCAGTATTTT. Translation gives CASSLLADTQYF.

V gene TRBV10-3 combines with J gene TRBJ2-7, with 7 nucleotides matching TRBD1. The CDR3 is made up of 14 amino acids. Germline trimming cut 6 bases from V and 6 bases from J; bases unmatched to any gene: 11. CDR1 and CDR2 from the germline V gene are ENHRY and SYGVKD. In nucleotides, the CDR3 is TGTGCCATCAGACCGGGACAGACCCCTAGCGAGCAGTACTTC. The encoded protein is CAIRPGQTPSEQYF.

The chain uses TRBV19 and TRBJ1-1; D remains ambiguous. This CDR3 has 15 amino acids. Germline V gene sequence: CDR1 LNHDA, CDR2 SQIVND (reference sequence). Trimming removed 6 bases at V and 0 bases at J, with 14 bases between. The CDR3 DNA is TGTGCCAGTAGGACCTGGGGAGATATGAACACTGAAGCTTTCTTT. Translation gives CASRTWGDMNTEAFF.

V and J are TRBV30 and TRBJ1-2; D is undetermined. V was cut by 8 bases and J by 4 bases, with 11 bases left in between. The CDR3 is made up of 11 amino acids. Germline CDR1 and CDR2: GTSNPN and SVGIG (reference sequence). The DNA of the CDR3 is TGTGCCAGAGATGAAGGCTATGGCTACACCTTC. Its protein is CARDEGYGYTF.

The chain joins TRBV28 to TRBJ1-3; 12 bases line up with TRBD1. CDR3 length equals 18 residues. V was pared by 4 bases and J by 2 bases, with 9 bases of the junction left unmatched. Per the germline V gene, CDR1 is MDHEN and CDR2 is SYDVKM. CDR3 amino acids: CASSSTGTGGSTGNTIYF. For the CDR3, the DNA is TGTGCCAGCAGTTCAACCGGGACAGGGGGCTCGACTGGAAACACCATATATTTT.

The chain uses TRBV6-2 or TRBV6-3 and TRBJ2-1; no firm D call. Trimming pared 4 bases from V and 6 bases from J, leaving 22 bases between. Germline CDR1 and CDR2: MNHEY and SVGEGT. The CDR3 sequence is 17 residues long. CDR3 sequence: CASSWSPHLEFGNEQFF. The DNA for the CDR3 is TGTGCCAGCAGTTGGAGTCCCCACCTCGAGTTTGGCAATGAGCAGTTCTTC.

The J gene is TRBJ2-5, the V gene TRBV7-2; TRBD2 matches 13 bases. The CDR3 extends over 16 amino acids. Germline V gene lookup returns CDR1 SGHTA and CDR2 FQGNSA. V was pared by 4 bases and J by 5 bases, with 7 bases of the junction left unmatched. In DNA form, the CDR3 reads TGTGCCAGCAGCTGGGGACTAGCGGGGACCGGGGAGACCCAGTACTTC. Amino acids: CASSWGLAGTGETQYF.

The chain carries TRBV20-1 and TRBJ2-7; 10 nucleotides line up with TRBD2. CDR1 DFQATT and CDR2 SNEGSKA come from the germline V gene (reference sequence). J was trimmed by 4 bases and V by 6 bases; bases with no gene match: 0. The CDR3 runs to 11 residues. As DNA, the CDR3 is TGCAGTGCACTAGCGGGGTACGAGCAGTACTTC. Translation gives CSALAGYEQYF.

Here the CDR3 reads CASSPWTGGYAGELFF. The CDR3 DNA reads as TGTGCCAGCAGTCCGTGGACAGGGGGGTACGCCGGGGAGCTGTTTTTT. The chain joins TRBV27 to TRBJ2-2, with 10 bases lining up with TRBD1. This CDR3 contains 16 residues. Losses at the gene ends were 5 bases for V and 6 bases for J; bases not matched to a gene: 9. Looked up from germline, CDR1 is MNHEY and CDR2 is SMNVEV (reference sequence).

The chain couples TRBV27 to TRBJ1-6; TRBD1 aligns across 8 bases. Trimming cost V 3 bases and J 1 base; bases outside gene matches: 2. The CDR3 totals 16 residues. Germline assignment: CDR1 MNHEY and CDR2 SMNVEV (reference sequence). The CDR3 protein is CASSLQGASYNSPLHF. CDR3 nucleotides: TGTGCCAGCAGTTTGCAGGGGGCATCCTATAATTCACCCCTCCACTTT.

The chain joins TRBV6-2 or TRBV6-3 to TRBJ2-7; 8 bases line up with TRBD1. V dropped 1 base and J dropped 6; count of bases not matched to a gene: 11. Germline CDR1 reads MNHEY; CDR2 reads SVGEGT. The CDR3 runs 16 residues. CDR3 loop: CASSYFNLRQGLEQYF. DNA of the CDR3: TGTGCCAGCAGTTACTTCAACCTCCGACAGGGGCTCGAGCAGTACTTC.

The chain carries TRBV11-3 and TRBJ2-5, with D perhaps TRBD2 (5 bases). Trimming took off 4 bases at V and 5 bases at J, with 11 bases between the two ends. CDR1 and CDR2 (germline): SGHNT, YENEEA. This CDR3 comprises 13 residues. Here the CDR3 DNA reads TGTGCCAGCAGCTCGGTCCAGCGGGAGACCCAGTACTTC. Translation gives CASSSVQRETQYF.

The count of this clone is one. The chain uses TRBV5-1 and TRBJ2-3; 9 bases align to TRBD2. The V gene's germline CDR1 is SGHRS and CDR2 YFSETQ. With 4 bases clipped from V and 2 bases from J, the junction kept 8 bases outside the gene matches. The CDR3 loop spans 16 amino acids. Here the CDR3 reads CASSRRAGGHTDTQYF. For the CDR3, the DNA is TGCGCCAGCAGCCGAAGAGCGGGGGGCCACACAGATACGCAGTATTTT.

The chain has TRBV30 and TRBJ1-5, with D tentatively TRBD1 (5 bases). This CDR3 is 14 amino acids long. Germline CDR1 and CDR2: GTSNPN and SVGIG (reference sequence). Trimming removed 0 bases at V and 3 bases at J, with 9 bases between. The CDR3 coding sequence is TGTGCCTGGAGTGTCGACAGCAACAATCAGCCCCAGCATTTT. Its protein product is CAWSVDSNNQPQHF.

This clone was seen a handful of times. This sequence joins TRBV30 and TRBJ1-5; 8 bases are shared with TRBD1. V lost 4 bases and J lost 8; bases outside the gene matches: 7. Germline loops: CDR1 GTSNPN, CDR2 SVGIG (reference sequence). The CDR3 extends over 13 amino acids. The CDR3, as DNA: TGTGCCTGGACTACAGGGGGGAGCAAGCCCCAGCATTTT. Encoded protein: CAWTTGGSKPQHF.

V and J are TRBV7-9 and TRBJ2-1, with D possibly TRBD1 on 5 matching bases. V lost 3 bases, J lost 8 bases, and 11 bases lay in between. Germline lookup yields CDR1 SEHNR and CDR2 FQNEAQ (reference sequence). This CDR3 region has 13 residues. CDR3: CASSFPGLDEQFF. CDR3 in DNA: TGTGCCAGCAGCTTCCCAGGGTTGGATGAGCAGTTCTTC.

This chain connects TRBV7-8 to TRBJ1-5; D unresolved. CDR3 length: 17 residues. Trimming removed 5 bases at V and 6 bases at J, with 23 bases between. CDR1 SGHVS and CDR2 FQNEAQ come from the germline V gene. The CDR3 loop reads CASSRESLVGKSQPQHF. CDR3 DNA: TGTGCCAGCAGCCGCGAATCCCTTGTGGGCAAGAGTCAGCCCCAGCATTTT.